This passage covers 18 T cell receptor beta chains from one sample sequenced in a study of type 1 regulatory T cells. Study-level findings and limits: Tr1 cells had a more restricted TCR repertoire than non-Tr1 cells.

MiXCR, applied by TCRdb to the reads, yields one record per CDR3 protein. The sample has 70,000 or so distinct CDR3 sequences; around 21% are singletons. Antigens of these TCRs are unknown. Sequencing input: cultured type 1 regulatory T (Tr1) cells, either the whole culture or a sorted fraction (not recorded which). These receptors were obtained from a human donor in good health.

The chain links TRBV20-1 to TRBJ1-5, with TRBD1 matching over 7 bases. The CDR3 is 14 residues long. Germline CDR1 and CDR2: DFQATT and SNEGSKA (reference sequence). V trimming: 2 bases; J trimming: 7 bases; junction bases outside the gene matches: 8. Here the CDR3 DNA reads TGCAGTGCTAGATCCCAGGGGGAGGACCAGCCCCAGCATTTT. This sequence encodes CSARSQGEDQPQHF.

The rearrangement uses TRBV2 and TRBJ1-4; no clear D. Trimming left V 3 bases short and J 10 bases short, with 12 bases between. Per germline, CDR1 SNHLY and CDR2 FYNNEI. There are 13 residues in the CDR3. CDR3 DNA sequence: TGTGCCAGCAGTGATCTGCCGGGTGGAAAACTGTTTTTT. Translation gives CASSDLPGGKLFF. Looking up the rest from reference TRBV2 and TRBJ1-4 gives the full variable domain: EPEVTQTPSHQVTQMGQEVILRCVPISNHLYFYWYRQILGQKVEFLVSFYNNEISEKSEIFDDQFSVERPDGSNFTLKIRSTKLEDSAMYFCASSDLPGGKLFFGSGTQLSVL.

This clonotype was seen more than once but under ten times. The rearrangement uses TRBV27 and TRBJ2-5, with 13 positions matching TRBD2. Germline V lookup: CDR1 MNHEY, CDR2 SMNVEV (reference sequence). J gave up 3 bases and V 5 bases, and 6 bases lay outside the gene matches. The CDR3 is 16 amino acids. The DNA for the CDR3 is TGTGCCAGCAGTCCGCGACTAGCGGGAGGAAAAGAGACCCAGTACTTC. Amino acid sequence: CASSPRLAGGKETQYF.

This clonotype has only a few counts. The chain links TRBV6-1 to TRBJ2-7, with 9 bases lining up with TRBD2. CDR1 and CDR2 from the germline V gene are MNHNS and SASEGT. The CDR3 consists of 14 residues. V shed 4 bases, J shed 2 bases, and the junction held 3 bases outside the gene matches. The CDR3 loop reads CASSALAGPYEQYF. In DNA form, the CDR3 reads TGTGCCAGCAGTGCTCTAGCGGGGCCCTACGAGCAGTACTTC.

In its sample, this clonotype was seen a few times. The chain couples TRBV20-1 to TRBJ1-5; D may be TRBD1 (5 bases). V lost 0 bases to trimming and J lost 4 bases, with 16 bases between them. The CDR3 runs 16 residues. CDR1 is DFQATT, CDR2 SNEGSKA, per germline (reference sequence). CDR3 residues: CSAREGPLRANQPQHF. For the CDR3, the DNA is TGCAGTGCTAGAGAGGGGCCCCTCCGGGCTAATCAGCCCCAGCATTTT.

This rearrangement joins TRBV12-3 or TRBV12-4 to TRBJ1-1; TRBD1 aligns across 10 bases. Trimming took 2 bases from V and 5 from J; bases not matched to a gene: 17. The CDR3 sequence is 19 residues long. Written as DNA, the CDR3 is TGTGCCAGCAGTTTATTTTTTCCGGGACAGGGGAAGGGTCCGACTGAAGCTTTCTTT. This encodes CASSLFFPGQGKGPTEAFF.

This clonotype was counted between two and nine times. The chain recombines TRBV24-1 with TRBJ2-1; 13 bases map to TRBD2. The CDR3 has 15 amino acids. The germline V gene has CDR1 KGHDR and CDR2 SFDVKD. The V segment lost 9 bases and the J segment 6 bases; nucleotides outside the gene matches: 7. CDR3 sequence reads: CATGRGTSGVNEQFF. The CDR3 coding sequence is TGTGCCACCGGAAGGGGGACTAGCGGGGTCAATGAGCAGTTCTTC.

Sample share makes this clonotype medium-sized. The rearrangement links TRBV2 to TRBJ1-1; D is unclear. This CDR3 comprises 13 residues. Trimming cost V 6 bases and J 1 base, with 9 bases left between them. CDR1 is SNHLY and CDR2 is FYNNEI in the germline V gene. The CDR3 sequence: CASRLNTNTEAFF. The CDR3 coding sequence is TGTGCCAGCAGATTAAACACGAACACTGAAGCTTTCTTT.

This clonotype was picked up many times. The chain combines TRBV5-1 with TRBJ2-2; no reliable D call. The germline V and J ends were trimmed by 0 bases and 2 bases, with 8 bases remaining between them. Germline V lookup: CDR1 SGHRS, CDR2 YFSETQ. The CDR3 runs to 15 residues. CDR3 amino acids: CASSLVTVNTGELFF. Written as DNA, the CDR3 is TGCGCCAGCAGCTTGGTAACGGTAAACACCGGGGAGCTGTTTTTT. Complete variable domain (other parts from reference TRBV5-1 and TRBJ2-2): KAGVTQTPRYLIKTRGQQVTLSCSPISGHRSVSWYQQTPGQGLQFLFEYFSETQRNKGNFPGRFSGRQFSNSRSEMNVSTLELGDSALYLCASSLVTVNTGELFFGEGSRLTVL.

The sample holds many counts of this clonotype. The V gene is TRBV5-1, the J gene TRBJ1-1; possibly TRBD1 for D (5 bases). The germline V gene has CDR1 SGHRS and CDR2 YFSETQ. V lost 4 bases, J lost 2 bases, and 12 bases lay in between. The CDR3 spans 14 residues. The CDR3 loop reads CASSPQQVNTEAFF. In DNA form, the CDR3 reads TGCGCCAGCAGCCCTCAACAGGTAAACACTGAAGCTTTCTTT.

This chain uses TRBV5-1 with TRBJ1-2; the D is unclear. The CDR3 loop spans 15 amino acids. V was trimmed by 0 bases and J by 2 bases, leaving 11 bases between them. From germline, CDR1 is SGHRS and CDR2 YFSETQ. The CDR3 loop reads CASSLGGGPNYGYTF. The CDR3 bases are TGCGCCAGCAGCTTGGGGGGAGGCCCCAACTATGGCTACACCTTC.

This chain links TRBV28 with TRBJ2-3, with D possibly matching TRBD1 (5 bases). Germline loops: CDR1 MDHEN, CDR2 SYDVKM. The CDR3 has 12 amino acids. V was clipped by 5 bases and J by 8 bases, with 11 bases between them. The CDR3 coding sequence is TGTGCCAGCAGTCCCCCCCAGGGTACGCAGTATTTT. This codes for CASSPPQGTQYF.

The CDR3 DNA follows: TGTGCCAGCAGCCCCCAGGGTGGGGGCGATGAGCAGTTCTTC. Translating it yields CASSPQGGGDEQFF. The genes are TRBV12-3 or TRBV12-4 and TRBJ2-1; D might be TRBD1 (6 bases). Deletions cut 6 bases from V and 8 bases from J, with 17 bases between. CDR3 length: 14 residues.

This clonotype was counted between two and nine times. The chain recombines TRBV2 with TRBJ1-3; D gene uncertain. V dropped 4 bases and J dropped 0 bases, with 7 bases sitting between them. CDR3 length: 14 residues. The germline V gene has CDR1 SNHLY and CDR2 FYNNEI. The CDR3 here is CASSVRSSGNTIYF. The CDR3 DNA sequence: TGTGCCAGCAGTGTTCGAAGCTCTGGAAACACCATATATTTT.

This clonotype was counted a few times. The CDR3 nucleotides read TGCGCCAGCAGCCCGGGGGACAGGGGACTCACAGATACGCAGTATTTT. Encoded protein: CASSPGDRGLTDTQYF. The V and J genes are TRBV5-1 and TRBJ2-3, with TRBD1 matching 10 bases. Germline V gene lookup returns CDR1 SGHRS and CDR2 YFSETQ. Trimming removed 4 bases from V and 2 bases from J; junction bases left unmatched: 7. The CDR3 is 16 residues long.

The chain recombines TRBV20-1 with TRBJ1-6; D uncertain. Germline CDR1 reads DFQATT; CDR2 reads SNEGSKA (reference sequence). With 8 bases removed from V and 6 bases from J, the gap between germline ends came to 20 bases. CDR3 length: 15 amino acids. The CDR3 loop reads CSLSQQRFPNSPLHF. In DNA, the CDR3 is TGCAGTTTATCCCAGCAACGATTCCCTAATTCACCCCTCCACTTT.

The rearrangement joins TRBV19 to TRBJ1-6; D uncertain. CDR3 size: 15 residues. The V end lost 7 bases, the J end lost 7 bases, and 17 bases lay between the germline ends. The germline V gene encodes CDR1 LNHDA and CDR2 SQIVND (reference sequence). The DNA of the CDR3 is TGTGCCAGTAATTCGGAGTGGGTCCAAAATTCACCCCTCCACTTT. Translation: CASNSEWVQNSPLHF.

The CDR3 DNA reads as TGTGCCAGCAGCCCCTGGCCAGGGGTTGGTTCACCCCTCCACTTT. This codes for CASSPWPGVGSPLHF. J is TRBJ1-6 and V is TRBV7-9; possible D gene TRBD1, 6 bases. The germline gives CDR1 SEHNR, CDR2 FQNEAQ (reference sequence). The germline V and J ends were trimmed by 5 bases and 9 bases, with 17 bases remaining between them. The CDR3 totals 15 residues.